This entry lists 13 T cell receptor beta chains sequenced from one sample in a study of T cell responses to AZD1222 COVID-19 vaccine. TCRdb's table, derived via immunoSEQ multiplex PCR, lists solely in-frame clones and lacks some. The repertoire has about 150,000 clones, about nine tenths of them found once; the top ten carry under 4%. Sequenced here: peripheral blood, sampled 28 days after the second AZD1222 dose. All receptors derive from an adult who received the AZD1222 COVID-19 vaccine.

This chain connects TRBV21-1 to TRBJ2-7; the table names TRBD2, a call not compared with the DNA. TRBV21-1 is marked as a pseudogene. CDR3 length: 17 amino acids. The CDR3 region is CASSKVGRFEGPYEQYF. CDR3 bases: TGTGCCAGCAGCAAAGTCGGCCGGTTTGAGGGCCCCTACGAGCAGTACTTC.

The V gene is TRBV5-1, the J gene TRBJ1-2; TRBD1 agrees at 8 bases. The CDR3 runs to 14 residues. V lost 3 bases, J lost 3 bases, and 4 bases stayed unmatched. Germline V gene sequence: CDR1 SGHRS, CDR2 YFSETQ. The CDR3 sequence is CASSSYRGDYGYTF. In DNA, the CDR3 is TGCGCCAGCAGCTCCTACAGGGGGGACTATGGCTACACCTTC.

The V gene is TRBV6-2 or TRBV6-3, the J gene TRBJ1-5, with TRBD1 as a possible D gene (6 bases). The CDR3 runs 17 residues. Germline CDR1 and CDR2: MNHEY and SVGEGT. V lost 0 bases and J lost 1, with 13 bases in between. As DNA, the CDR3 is TGTGCCAGCAGTTACTCCTACTTCGGGGGCAGCAATCAGCCCCAGCATTTT. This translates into CASSYSYFGGSNQPQHF.

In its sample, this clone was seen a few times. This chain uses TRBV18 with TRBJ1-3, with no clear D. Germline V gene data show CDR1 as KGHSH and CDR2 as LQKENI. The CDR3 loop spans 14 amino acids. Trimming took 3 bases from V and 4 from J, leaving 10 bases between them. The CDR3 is CASSPVTLGNTIYF. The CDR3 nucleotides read TGTGCCAGCTCACCGGTGACACTGGGAAACACCATATATTTT.

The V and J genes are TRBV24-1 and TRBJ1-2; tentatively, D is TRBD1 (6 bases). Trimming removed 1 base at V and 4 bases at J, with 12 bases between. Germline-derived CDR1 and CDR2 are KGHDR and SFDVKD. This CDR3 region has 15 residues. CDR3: CATSDFAGAPYGYTF. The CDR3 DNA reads TGTGCCACCAGTGATTTTGCGGGGGCTCCCTATGGCTACACCTTC.

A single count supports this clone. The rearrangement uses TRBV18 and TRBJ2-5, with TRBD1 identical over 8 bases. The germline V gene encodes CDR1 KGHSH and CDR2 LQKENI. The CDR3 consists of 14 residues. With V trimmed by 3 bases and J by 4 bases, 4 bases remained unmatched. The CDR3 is CASSPGQGGETQYF. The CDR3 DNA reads TGTGCCAGCTCACCTGGACAGGGAGGAGAGACCCAGTACTTC.

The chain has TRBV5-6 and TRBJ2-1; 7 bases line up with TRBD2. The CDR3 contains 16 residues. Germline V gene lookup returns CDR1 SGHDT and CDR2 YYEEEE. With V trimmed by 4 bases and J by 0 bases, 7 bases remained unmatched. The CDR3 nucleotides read TGTGCCAGCAGCCCGTTAAGCGGGGACTCCTACAATGAGCAGTTCTTC. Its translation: CASSPLSGDSYNEQFF.

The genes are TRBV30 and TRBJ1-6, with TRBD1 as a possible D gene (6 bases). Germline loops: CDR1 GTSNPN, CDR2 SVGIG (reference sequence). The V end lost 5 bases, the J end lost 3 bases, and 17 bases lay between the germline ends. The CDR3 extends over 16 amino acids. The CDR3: CAWPWGAIGYNSPLHF. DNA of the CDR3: TGTGCCTGGCCGTGGGGGGCCATAGGCTATAATTCACCCCTCCACTTT.

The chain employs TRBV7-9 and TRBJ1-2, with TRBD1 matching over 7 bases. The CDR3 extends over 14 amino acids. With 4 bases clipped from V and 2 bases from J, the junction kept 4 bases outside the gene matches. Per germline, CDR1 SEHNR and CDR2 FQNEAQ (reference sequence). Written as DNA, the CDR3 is TGTGCCAGCAGCTCGGGACAGATCAACTATGGCTACACCTTC. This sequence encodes CASSSGQINYGYTF.

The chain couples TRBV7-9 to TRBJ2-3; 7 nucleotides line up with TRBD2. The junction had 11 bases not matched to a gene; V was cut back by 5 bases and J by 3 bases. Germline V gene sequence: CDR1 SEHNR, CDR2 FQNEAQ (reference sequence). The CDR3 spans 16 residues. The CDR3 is CASSPPGLGRTDTQYF. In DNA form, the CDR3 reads TGTGCCAGCAGCCCGCCCGGACTAGGGAGAACAGATACGCAGTATTTT.

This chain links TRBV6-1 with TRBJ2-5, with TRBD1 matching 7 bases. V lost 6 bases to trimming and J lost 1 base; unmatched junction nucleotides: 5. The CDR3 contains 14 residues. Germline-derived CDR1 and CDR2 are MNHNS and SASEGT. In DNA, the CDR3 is TGTGCCAGCAGCGCGAACAGGGGCCAAGAGACCCAGTACTTC. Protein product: CASSANRGQETQYF.

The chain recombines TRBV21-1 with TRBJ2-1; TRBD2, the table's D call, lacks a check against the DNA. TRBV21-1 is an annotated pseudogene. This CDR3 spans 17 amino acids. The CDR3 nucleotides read TGTGCCAGCAGCCGAATAAGAGGGACTAGCGGTTACAATGAGCAGTTCTTC. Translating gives CASSRIRGTSGYNEQFF.

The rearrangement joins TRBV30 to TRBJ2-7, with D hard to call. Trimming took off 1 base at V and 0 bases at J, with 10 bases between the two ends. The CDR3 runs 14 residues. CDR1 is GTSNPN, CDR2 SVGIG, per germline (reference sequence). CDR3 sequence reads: CAWSGGVVSYEQYF. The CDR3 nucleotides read TGTGCCTGGAGTGGGGGTGTGGTCTCCTACGAGCAGTACTTC. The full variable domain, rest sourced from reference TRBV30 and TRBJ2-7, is SQTIHQWPATLVQPVGSPLSLECTVEGTSNPNLYWYRQAAGRGLQLLFYSVGIGQISSEVPQNLSASRPQDRQFILSSKKLLLSDSGFYLCAWSGGVVSYEQYFGPGTRLTVT.